This T cell receptor beta chain originates from a study of identical twins. For this clonotype: Its antigen is currently unknown.

cDNA carried unique molecular identifiers, and a universal primer site was added by template switching. TCRdb reprocessed the 5' RACE reads with MiXCR, giving one entry per CDR3 protein. This table holds roughly 690,000 distinct CDR3 sequences, 6.1% found once. V lost 6 bases, J lost 1 base, and 12 bases lay in between. This CDR3 has 14 residues. From germline, CDR1 is SGHAT and CDR2 FQNNGV. Overall study findings and caveats: Fewer insertions marked abundant cord blood beta clonotypes; young adult naive trended weakly, memory not at all. Out-of-frame TCR alpha sharing observed in monozygotic twins exceeded model estimates. There is a chance that invariant MAIT and iNKT cells partially muddied zero-insertion analyses.

The material sequenced was naive T cells sorted from blood. This clonotype was obtained from a man younger than 35 in good health. The V gene is TRBV11-2, the J gene TRBJ1-1; D is undetermined. The CDR3 sequence: CASSSLERNTEAFF. The CDR3 DNA is TGTGCCAGCAGTTCTCTAGAACGGAACACTGAAGCTTTCTTT.